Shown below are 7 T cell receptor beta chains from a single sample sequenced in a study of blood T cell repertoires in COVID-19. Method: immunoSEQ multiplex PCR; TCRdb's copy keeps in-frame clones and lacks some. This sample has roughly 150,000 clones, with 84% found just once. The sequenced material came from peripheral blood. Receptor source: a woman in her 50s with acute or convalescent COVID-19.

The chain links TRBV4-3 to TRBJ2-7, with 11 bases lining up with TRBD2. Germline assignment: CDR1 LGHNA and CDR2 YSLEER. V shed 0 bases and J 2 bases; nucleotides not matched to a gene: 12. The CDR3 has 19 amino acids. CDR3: CASSQDIPPLAGGTYEQYF. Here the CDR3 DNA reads TGCGCCAGCAGCCAAGATATCCCCCCGCTAGCGGGAGGTACCTACGAGCAGTACTTC.

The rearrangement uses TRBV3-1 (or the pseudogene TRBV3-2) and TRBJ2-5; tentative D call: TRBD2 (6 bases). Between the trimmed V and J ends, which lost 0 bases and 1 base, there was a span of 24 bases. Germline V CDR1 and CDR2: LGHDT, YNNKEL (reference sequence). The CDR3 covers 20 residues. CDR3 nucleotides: TGTGCCAGCAGCCAAGAGTATACTTTTAGGGACTTAGAAGTCCAAGAGACCCAGTACTTC. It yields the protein CASSQEYTFRDLEVQETQYF.

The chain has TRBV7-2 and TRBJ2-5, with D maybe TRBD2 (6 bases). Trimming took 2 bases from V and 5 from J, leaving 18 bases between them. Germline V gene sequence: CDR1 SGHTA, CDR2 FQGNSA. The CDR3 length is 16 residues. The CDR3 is CASSLLGGRRGETQYF. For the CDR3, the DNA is TGTGCCAGCAGCTTACTCGGTGGGAGGAGAGGGGAGACCCAGTACTTC.

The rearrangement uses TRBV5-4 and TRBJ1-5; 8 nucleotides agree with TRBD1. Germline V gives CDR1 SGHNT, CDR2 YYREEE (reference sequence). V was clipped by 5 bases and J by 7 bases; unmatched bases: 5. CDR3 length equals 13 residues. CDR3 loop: CASSFDRGQPQHF. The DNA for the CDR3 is TGTGCCAGCAGTTTTGACAGGGGCCAGCCCCAGCATTTT.

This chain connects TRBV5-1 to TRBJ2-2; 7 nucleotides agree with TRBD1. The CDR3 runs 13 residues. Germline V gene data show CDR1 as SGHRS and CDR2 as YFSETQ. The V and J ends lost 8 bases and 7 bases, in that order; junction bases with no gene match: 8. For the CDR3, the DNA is TGCGCCAGTAAGACAGGGCGGAACGGGGAGCTGTTTTTT. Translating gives CASKTGRNGELFF. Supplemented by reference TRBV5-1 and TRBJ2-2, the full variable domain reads KAGVTQTPRYLIKTRGQQVTLSCSPISGHRSVSWYQQTPGQGLQFLFEYFSETQRNKGNFPGRFSGRQFSNSRSEMNVSTLELGDSALYLCASKTGRNGELFFGEGSRLTVL.

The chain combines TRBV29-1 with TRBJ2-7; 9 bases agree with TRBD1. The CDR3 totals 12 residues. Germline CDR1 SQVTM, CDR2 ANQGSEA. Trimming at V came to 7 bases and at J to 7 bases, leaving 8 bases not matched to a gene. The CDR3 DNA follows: TGCAGCGCCGGCACAGGGGGCGTTGAGCAGTACTTC. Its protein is CSAGTGGVEQYF.

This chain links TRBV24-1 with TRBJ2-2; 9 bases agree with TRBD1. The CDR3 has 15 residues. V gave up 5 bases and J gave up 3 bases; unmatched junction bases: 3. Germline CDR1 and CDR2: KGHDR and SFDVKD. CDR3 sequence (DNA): TGTGCCACCAGTGTGACAGGGGGGGACACCGGGGAGCTGTTTTTT. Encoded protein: CATSVTGGDTGELFF.